This T cell receptor beta chain was retrieved from a study of blood T cell repertoires in COVID-19. Overall study: Sites in the United States, Italy and Spain provided acute and convalescent COVID-19 samples.

The age range of participants was about 18 to 89 years, with residence in more than 20 US areas. The authors' processing: Counts of nucleated cells, estimated from reference gene primer amplification, were obtained. TCRdb keeps only in-frame clones here, not all; method: immunoSEQ multiplex PCR. V and J calls and clone size are copied from that table; D and trimming were computed from the DNA. The sample carries 350,000 to 450,000 clones, about 88% recorded once. This TCR came from a woman under 30 who had been exposed to COVID-19. The sequencing input was PBMCs or T cells enriched from blood (not recorded which).

The CDR3 here is CASSQRKDTATNEKLFF. CDR3 bases: TGCGCCAGCAGCCAACGTAAAGACACCGCAACTAATGAAAAACTGTTTTTT. V and J are TRBV4-1 and TRBJ1-4; no clear D gene. The germline gives CDR1 MGHRA, CDR2 YSYEKL. The CDR3 consists of 17 residues. Trimming cost V 2 bases and J 0 bases, with 13 bases left between them.